Detailed here is one TCR beta chain. The record originates from a study of blood T cell repertoires in COVID-19. Study-wide context: PBMCs, B-cell-depleted T cells, or T cells provided the cDNA or gDNA that made up the material.

The CDR3 is 13 amino acids. Trimming removed 5 bases at V and 2 bases at J, with 9 bases between. Per germline, CDR1 KGHSH and CDR2 LQKENI. The data were produced by immunoSEQ multiplex PCR, yet TCRdb's version contains in-frame clones alone and is incomplete. Counted here are 250,000 to 300,000 clones, approximately 86% occurring once; the ten biggest clones make up about 3.5%. Sequencing was performed on peripheral blood. This TCR derives from a young man with active or convalescent COVID-19. The chain recombines TRBV18 with TRBJ2-5; D is possibly TRBD2 (5 bases). The CDR3: CASSNREQETQYF. CDR3 DNA sequence: TGTGCCAGCTCAAACCGGGAACAAGAGACCCAGTACTTC.